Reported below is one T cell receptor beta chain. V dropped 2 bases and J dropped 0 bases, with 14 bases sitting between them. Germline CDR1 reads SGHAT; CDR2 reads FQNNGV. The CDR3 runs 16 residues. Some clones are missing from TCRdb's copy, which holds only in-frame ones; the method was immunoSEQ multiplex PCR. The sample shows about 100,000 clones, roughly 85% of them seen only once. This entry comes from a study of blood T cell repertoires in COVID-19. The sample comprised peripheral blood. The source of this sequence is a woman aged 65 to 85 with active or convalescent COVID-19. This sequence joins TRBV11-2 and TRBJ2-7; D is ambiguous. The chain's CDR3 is CASSLLLGSSSYEQYF. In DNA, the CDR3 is TGTGCCAGCAGCTTACTCCTCGGCTCTAGCTCCTACGAGCAGTACTTC.